The rows below give T cell receptor beta chains drawn from one sample of a study of blood T cell repertoires in COVID-19. Produced via immunoSEQ multiplex PCR; TCRdb's table is partial and in-frame only. Of about 97,000 clones in the sample, 91% are singletons; the top ten hold approximately 15%. The sequencing sample was made of peripheral blood. The receptors come from a man aged 50-59 years with acute or convalescent COVID-19. CDR3s include the opening cysteine and the closing phenylalanine or tryptophan. D genes are given only for firm matches.

v_gene	d_gene	j_gene	CDR3aa	CDR3nt
TRBV2	.	TRBJ1-5	CASRGGLTQPQHF	TGTGCCAGCAGAGGAGGGCTAACTCAGCCCCAGCATTTT
TRBV3-1/TRBV3-2	TRBD1	TRBJ1-5	CASSQDTAPGGFSNQPQHF	TGTGCCAGCAGCCAAGATACGGCCCCAGGGGGCTTTAGCAATCAGCCCCAGCATTTT
TRBV4-2	.	TRBJ1-4	CASSQDRVGEKLFF	TGTGCCAGCAGCCAAGACAGGGTTGGTGAAAAACTGTTTTTT
TRBV7-2	.	TRBJ1-1	CASSPQVLEAFF	TGTGCCAGCAGCCCCCAGGTCCTAGAAGCTTTCTTT
TRBV6-4	TRBD1	TRBJ1-2	CASSENPGQGDRGYTF	TGTGCCAGCAGTGAAAACCCGGGACAGGGAGACCGGGGCTACACCTTC
TRBV5-4	.	TRBJ1-6	CASSLGVAKTNNSPLHF	TGTGCCAGCAGCTTGGGTGTCGCGAAAACTAATAATTCACCCCTCCACTTT
TRBV20-1	.	TRBJ1-5	CSASYGAGQPQHF	TGCAGTGCTAGTTACGGTGCGGGTCAGCCCCAGCATTTT
TRBV5-1	.	TRBJ1-1	CASSLGDRSNTEAFF	TGCGCCAGCAGCCTTGGAGACAGAAGCAACACTGAAGCTTTCTTT
TRBV6-5	TRBD1	TRBJ2-7	CASSPGQGLYEQYF	TGTGCCAGTTCCCCGGGACAGGGGTTATACGAGCAGTACTTC
TRBV18	TRBD1	TRBJ2-5	CASSPLWTGGEETQYF	TGTGCCAGCTCACCACTCTGGACAGGGGGGGAAGAGACCCAGTACTTC
TRBV5-4	.	TRBJ2-1	CASSLPSSPYNEQFF	TGTGCCAGCAGCTTGCCGAGCTCCCCCTACAATGAGCAGTTCTTC
TRBV27	TRBD1	TRBJ1-5	CASSPLTGESNQPQHF	TGTGCCAGCAGTCCGCTGACAGGGGAGAGCAATCAGCCCCAGCATTTT
TRBV27	.	TRBJ1-1	CASSLTQGTEAFF	TGTGCCAGCAGCCTCACACAGGGAACTGAAGCTTTCTTT
TRBV9	TRBD1	TRBJ1-6	CASSTRDRVISPLHF	TGTGCCAGCAGCACGAGGGACAGGGTAATTTCACCCCTCCACTTT
TRBV5-1	.	TRBJ1-3	CASSSLSGNTIYF	TGCGCCAGCAGTTCCCTCTCTGGAAACACCATATATTTT